Sequencing of this T cell receptor (beta chain) was carried out in a study of response to subunit inactivated influenza vaccine. The CDR3 loop spans 16 amino acids. Germline CDR1 reads KGHSH; CDR2 reads LQKENI. V was clipped by 3 bases and J by 0 bases, with 14 bases between them. TCRdb used MiXCR to reprocess the RT-PCR reads, holding one entry per CDR3 protein. The sample lists 500,000 to 550,000 distinct CDR3 sequences, 7.6% seen once, with roughly 13% in the top ten. General observations from the study: The authors offered the suggestion that each seasonal influenza vaccination recruits few new T cells.

With respect to this clonotype: Its antigen is unidentified.

V and J are TRBV18 and TRBJ1-2, with a tentative D call TRBD1 (6 bases). The sequence came from a man aged 50 to 69 who received an inactivated influenza vaccine. The material sequenced was PBMCs from blood, taken about 23 months after vaccination. The DNA of the CDR3 is TGTGCCAGCTCACCGAGTGGGGCAGGGGCTAACTATGGCTACACCTTC. Translating gives CASSPSGAGANYGYTF. Looking up the rest from reference TRBV18 and TRBJ1-2 gives the full variable domain: NAGVMQNPRHLVRRRGQEARLRCSPMKGHSHVYWYRQLPEEGLKFMVYLQKENIIDESGMPKERFSAEFPKEGPSILRIQQVVRGDSAAYFCASSPSGAGANYGYTFGSGTRLTVV.